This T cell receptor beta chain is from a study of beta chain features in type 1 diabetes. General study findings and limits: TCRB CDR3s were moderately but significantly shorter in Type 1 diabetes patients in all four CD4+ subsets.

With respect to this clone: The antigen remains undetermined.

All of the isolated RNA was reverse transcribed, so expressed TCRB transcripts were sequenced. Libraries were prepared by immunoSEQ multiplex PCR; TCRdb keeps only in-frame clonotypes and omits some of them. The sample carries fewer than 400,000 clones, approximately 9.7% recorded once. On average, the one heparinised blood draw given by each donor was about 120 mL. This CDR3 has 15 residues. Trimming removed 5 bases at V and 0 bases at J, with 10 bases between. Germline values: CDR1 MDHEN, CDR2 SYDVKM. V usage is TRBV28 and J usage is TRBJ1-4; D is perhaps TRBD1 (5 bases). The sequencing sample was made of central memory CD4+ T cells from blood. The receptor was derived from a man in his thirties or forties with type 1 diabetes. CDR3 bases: TGTGCCAGCAGTCCCAGACAGTCAACTAATGAAAAACTGTTTTTT. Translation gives CASSPRQSTNEKLFF. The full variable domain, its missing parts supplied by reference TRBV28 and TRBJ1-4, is DVKVTQSSRYLVKRTGEKVFLECVQDMDHENMFWYRQDPGLGLRLIYFSYDVKMKEKGDIPEGYSVSREKKERFSLILESASTNQTSMYLCASSPRQSTNEKLFFGSGTQLSVL.